Listed below are T cell receptor beta chains from one sample, sequenced in a study of CD8+ T cells in alopecia areata. Generated by immunoSEQ multiplex PCR, the TCRdb table keeps only in-frame clones and is missing some. The sample has a few hundred thousand clones, more than 45% seen once; the top ten hold around 1.4%. The sequencing here drew on CD4+ T cells sorted from blood, taken at week 4, from a patient treated with tofacitinib. The receptors shown here come from a human donor with alopecia areata. Each CDR3 is given with its conserved first and last residue.

J: TRBJ1-5
V: TRBV9
CDR3: CASSMGQGSNQPQHF

J: TRBJ1-5
V: TRBV5-6
CDR3: CASSPWGVVGNQPQHF

J: TRBJ2-4
V: TRBV18
CDR3: CASSPNDGDVQYF

J: TRBJ1-1
V: TRBV30
CDR3: CAWRDRGMNTEAFF

J: TRBJ2-7
V: TRBV7-8
CDR3: CASSLDFGGGSYEQYF

J: TRBJ1-1
V: TRBV5-1
CDR3: CASSLQGEAFF

J: TRBJ2-2
V: TRBV29-1
CDR3: CSVVRQGHTGELFF

J: TRBJ1-6
V: TRBV5-4
CDR3: CASSLGNSPLHF

J: TRBJ2-7
V: TRBV19
CDR3: CASSSQGGTYEQYF

J: TRBJ2-1
V: TRBV29-1
CDR3: CSVGFAYNEQFF

J: TRBJ1-4
V: TRBV10-3
CDR3: CAIRGDTEKLFF

J: TRBJ2-2
V: TRBV4-3
CDR3: CASSPARTGELFF

J: TRBJ2-1
V: TRBV29-1
CDR3: CSVTGQAPSYNEQFF

J: TRBJ2-1
V: TRBV4-1
CDR3: CASSQEGRSSYNEQFF

J: TRBJ2-7
V: TRBV2
CDR3: CASRGDFYEQYF

J: TRBJ1-2
V: TRBV5-6
CDR3: CASSYDRSYTF

J: TRBJ2-7
V: TRBV25-1
CDR3: CASSDARDNYEQYF

J: TRBJ2-7
V: TRBV19
CDR3: CASRSGQVGSYEQYF

J: TRBJ1-5
V: TRBV2
CDR3: CASRDRFENQPQHF

J: TRBJ2-1
V: TRBV29-1
CDR3: CSGVVGRANEQFF

J: TRBJ2-3
V: TRBV5-5
CDR3: CASSLARTSGGSTDTQYF

J: TRBJ1-6
V: TRBV7-6
CDR3: CASSLTPGGLNSPLHF

J: TRBJ2-3
V: TRBV6-5
CDR3: CASSYYGGADGDTQYF

J: TRBJ2-3
V: TRBV29-1
CDR3: CSAAEVVLDTQYF

J: TRBJ1-1
V: TRBV30
CDR3: CASIQGRAEAFF

J: TRBJ2-5
V: TRBV6-1
CDR3: CASSEGTSYEETQYF

J: TRBJ2-3
V: TRBV9
CDR3: CASSVDEADTQYF

J: TRBJ2-5
V: TRBV10-3
CDR3: CAISPGLAGGRRETQYF

J: TRBJ2-4
V: TRBV7-3
CDR3: CASSPHGEGRQYF

J: TRBJ2-1
V: TRBV6-5
CDR3: CASTQGASYNEQFF

J: TRBJ1-6
V: TRBV6-5
CDR3: CASSTTGQEYSPLHF

J: TRBJ2-5
V: TRBV9
CDR3: CASSVSLSGGEETQYF

J: TRBJ1-4
V: TRBV5-1
CDR3: CASSLPGREKLFF

J: TRBJ1-1
V: TRBV7-2
CDR3: CASSITPSTGTEAFF

J: TRBJ1-2
V: TRBV5-1
CDR3: CASSLEGEYGYTF

J: TRBJ2-7
V: TRBV5-1
CDR3: CASSSDGAYEQYF

J: TRBJ2-1
V: TRBV10-3
CDR3: CAIRPSGGANEQFF

J: TRBJ1-1
V: TRBV29-1
CDR3: CSGATTNTEAFF

J: TRBJ2-4
V: TRBV2
CDR3: CASSTPQGAGNIQYF

J: TRBJ1-1
V: TRBV29-1
CDR3: CSVSGRNTEAFF

J: TRBJ2-2
V: TRBV19
CDR3: CASSMVMAGGSGELFF

J: TRBJ1-6
V: TRBV7-2
CDR3: CASSPGQLKDSPLHF

J: TRBJ2-2
V: TRBV30
CDR3: CAWSSGINTGELFF

J: TRBJ2-7
V: TRBV25-1
CDR3: CASSGSSYEQYF

J: TRBJ1-4
V: TRBV2
CDR3: CASVQGAGEKLFF

J: TRBJ2-1
V: TRBV7-2
CDR3: CASRNLSSYNEQFF

J: TRBJ2-7
V: TRBV14
CDR3: CASSKTSGGRYEQYF

J: TRBJ2-1
V: TRBV5-6
CDR3: CASSRGQPNEQFF

J: TRBJ1-1
V: TRBV6-5
CDR3: CASSITLGLEAFF

J: TRBJ1-2
V: TRBV4-1
CDR3: CASSQEALRGRGYTF

J: TRBJ2-1
V: TRBV9
CDR3: CASSVESGTSGDGGEQFF

J: TRBJ2-7
V: TRBV29-1
CDR3: CSVQMTEYEQYF

J: TRBJ1-2
V: TRBV29-1
CDR3: CSVEGAGDYGYTF

J: TRBJ1-1
V: TRBV9
CDR3: CASSPQGKNTEAFF